This T cell receptor beta chain was sequenced for a study of regulatory T cells in long-lasting Graves disease. The time point denotes: newly diagnosed GD, antithyroid drugs for less than 3 months. RNA isolated from PBMCs was used to make the TCR library. Libraries of TCR beta came from iRepertoire HTBI primers plus Arm-PCR of CDR3 regions. Each CDR3 protein is one row after TCRdb ran MiXCR on the multiplex PCR reads. The sample includes approximately 400,000 distinct CDR3 sequences, about 15% of them seen just once. This clonotype appeared a few times. Germline V gene data show CDR1 as MGHDK and CDR2 as SYGVNS. Trimming shortened V by 9 bases and J by 0 bases, and 6 bases separated the two germline ends. The CDR3 consists of 12 residues. This sample was also put to use in a study of T cells in Graves' hyperthyroidism and ophthalmopathy.

The sequences come from peripheral blood mononuclear cells (PBMCs), collected at new diagnosis, from a patient treated with antithyroid drugs. The TCR sequence derives from a young woman with Graves disease. V usage is TRBV25-1 and J usage is TRBJ2-1, with D unclear. This CDR3 reads CARAGSYNEQFF. The CDR3 DNA follows: TGTGCCAGGGCAGGCTCCTACAATGAGCAGTTCTTC.